Listed here are 28 T cell receptor beta chains from one sample, sequenced in a study of human versus mouse CDR3 diversity and MHC coevolution. Assay: immunoSEQ multiplex PCR; the TCRdb copy retains only in-frame clones and omits some. In the table there are about 73,000 clones, about nine tenths of which are singletons. Material for sequencing was naive CD4+ T cells from blood. Specified subset: CD45RO-negative CD62L-positive naive CD4 T cells. The receptors shown here come from a person aged 25-75 years in good health.

The chain combines TRBV5-1 with TRBJ2-2; the D is unclear. The length of the CDR3 is 16 residues. Germline lookup yields CDR1 SGHRS and CDR2 YFSETQ. Trimming left V 3 bases short and J 0 bases short, with 12 bases between. The CDR3 nucleotides are TGCGCCAGCAGCTCTCATCAACAGCCGAACACCGGGGAGCTGTTTTTT. Translation: CASSSHQQPNTGELFF.

V usage is TRBV10-3 and J usage is TRBJ2-5, with 7 bases aligning to TRBD2. The CDR3 contains 13 residues. J lost 5 bases, V lost 4 bases, and 4 bases had no gene match. CDR1 is ENHRY and CDR2 is SYGVKD in the germline V gene. In DNA, the CDR3 is TGTGCCATCAGTGGGGAGGGTAGGGAGACCCAGTACTTC. Protein: CAISGEGRETQYF.

The chain uses TRBV6-5 and TRBJ1-2, with a tentative D call TRBD1 (5 bases). Trimming took 2 bases from V and 2 from J, leaving 12 bases between them. Germline loops: CDR1 MNHEY, CDR2 SVGAGI. The CDR3 extends over 15 amino acids. In nucleotides, the CDR3 is TGTGCCAGCAGTTACCGGGGGGAGGGGAACTATGGCTACACCTTC. Protein product: CASSYRGEGNYGYTF.

The chain links TRBV19 to TRBJ1-2; 9 nucleotides line up with TRBD1. Looked up from germline, CDR1 is LNHDA and CDR2 is SQIVND (reference sequence). The V gene end was trimmed by 7 bases and the J gene end by 4 bases; junction bases not matched to a gene: 4. This CDR3 is 13 amino acids long. The CDR3 here is CASTTGQGYGYTF. The CDR3 region has the DNA TGTGCCAGTACCACGGGACAGGGCTATGGCTACACCTTC.

The chain is built from TRBV5-6 and TRBJ1-3; a possible D gene is TRBD1 (5 bases). Germline CDR1 reads SGHDT; CDR2 reads YYEEEE. The CDR3 is made up of 16 amino acids. V lost 4 bases, J lost 0 bases, and 14 bases lay in between. The CDR3 nucleotides read TGTGCCAGCAGCGGAAAGACAGCAAACTCTGGAAACACCATATATTTT. This gives the protein CASSGKTANSGNTIYF. Looking up the rest from reference TRBV5-6 and TRBJ1-3 gives the full variable domain: DAGVTQSPTHLIKTRGQQVTLRCSPKSGHDTVSWYQQALGQGPQFIFQYYEEEERQRGNFPDRFSGHQFPNYSSELNVNALLLGDSALYLCASSGKTANSGNTIYFGEGSWLTVV.

V and J are TRBV7-9 and TRBJ2-2; 10 bases line up with TRBD2. The CDR3 sequence is 16 residues long. Germline V lookup: CDR1 SEHNR, CDR2 FQNEAQ (reference sequence). V was clipped by 1 base and J by 5 bases; unmatched bases: 4. The CDR3 nucleotides read TGTGCCAGCAGCTTAGTACCTAGCGGGAGAACCGGGGAGCTGTTTTTT. It specifies CASSLVPSGRTGELFF.

This chain connects TRBV18 to TRBJ2-5, with a tentative D call TRBD2 (8 bases). Germline V CDR1 and CDR2: KGHSH, LQKENI. V lost 2 bases to trimming and J lost 5 bases, with 18 bases between them. The CDR3 spans 16 residues. CDR3 nucleotides: TGTGCCAGCTCACCAATAGCGGGACAGTCGGGTGAGACCCAGTACTTC. It translates to CASSPIAGQSGETQYF. The full variable domain, in which reference TRBV18 and TRBJ2-5 provide the parts outside the CDR3, is NAGVMQNPRHLVRRRGQEARLRCSPMKGHSHVYWYRQLPEEGLKFMVYLQKENIIDESGMPKERFSAEFPKEGPSILRIQQVVRGDSAAYFCASSPIAGQSGETQYFGPGTRLLVL.

The V and J genes are TRBV28 and TRBJ2-1, with 7 nucleotides matching TRBD2. The CDR3 totals 14 residues. Germline loops: CDR1 MDHEN, CDR2 SYDVKM. Trimming at V came to 5 bases and at J to 15 bases, leaving 16 bases not matched to a gene. CDR3 in amino acids: CASSPLGGLDIGFF. The CDR3 DNA reads TGTGCCAGCAGTCCTTTGGGGGGGTTGGATATAGGGTTCTTC.

This clone was counted a single time. The V gene is TRBV7-7, the J gene TRBJ2-1; 9 nucleotides match TRBD2. The length of the CDR3 is 19 residues. Germline-derived CDR1 and CDR2 are SSHAT and FNYEAQ (reference sequence). Trimming at V came to 3 bases and at J to 0 bases, leaving 12 bases not matched to a gene. The CDR3 sequence: CASSLGRGGASDSYNEQFF. The CDR3 nucleotides read TGTGCCAGCAGCTTGGGGCGCGGGGGGGCCTCGGACTCCTACAATGAGCAGTTCTTC.

The chain recombines TRBV28 with TRBJ1-1; weak D call: TRBD1 (6 bases). The CDR3 is 13 residues long. CDR1 is MDHEN, CDR2 SYDVKM, per germline. V was trimmed by 7 bases and J by 8 bases, leaving 17 bases between them. CDR3 protein: CASTTTGQREAFF. In nucleotides, the CDR3 is TGTGCCAGCACCACTACAGGACAGCGAGAAGCTTTCTTT.

The chain couples TRBV10-2 to TRBJ2-3, with TRBD2 identical over 11 bases. Germline V gives CDR1 WSHSY, CDR2 SAAADI. CDR3 size: 15 residues. V gave up 4 bases and J gave up 5 bases; unmatched junction bases: 5. The CDR3 region is CASSAVAGGVDTQYF. CDR3 sequence (DNA): TGCGCCAGCAGTGCTGTAGCGGGGGGGGTAGATACGCAGTATTTT.

The chain links TRBV6-5 to TRBJ2-3; 7 bases agree with TRBD2. Germline V lookup: CDR1 MNHEY, CDR2 SVGAGI. CDR3 size: 14 residues. V lost 0 bases to trimming and J lost 8 bases; unmatched junction nucleotides: 5. The CDR3 loop is CASSYSLAETTQYF. The CDR3 bases are TGTGCCAGCAGTTACTCCCTAGCGGAAACTACGCAGTATTTT.

The sample holds a few counts of this clone. CDR3: CASSESARPYEQYF. The CDR3 DNA reads as TGCGCCAGCAGTGAGTCGGCTAGGCCCTACGAGCAGTACTTC. The chain combines TRBV10-1 with TRBJ2-7; D remains ambiguous. Germline V gene lookup returns CDR1 WNHNN and CDR2 SYGVQD (reference sequence). The CDR3 totals 14 residues. Deletions cut 0 bases from V and 2 bases from J, with 8 bases between.

This clone has just one count. V is TRBV30 and J is TRBJ2-1; TRBD1 agrees at 8 bases. Germline V CDR1 and CDR2: GTSNPN, SVGIG (reference sequence). V was pared by 1 base and J by 7 bases, with 0 bases of the junction left unmatched. The CDR3 runs 12 residues. This chain's CDR3 is CAWSGQGNEQFF. CDR3 bases: TGTGCCTGGAGTGGACAGGGGAATGAGCAGTTCTTC.

The chain employs TRBV4-1 and TRBJ1-4; TRBD1 might be the D (5 bases). There are 16 residues in the CDR3. Trimming stripped 4 bases from V and 0 bases from J, with 12 bases between. The V gene's germline CDR1 is MGHRA and CDR2 YSYEKL. For the CDR3, the DNA is TGCGCCAGCAGCCTGTCCAGGGTTGCAACTAATGAAAAACTGTTTTTT. This sequence encodes CASSLSRVATNEKLFF.

The chain joins TRBV11-2 to TRBJ1-2; D uncertain. CDR1 and CDR2 from the germline V gene are SGHAT and FQNNGV. The CDR3 is 14 amino acids. V was shortened by 7 bases and J by 4 bases, with 16 bases between the two germline ends. The CDR3: CASTTTSLGYGYTF. The CDR3 DNA reads TGTGCCAGCACCACCACCTCCCTCGGCTATGGCTACACCTTC.

J is TRBJ2-3 and V is TRBV2, with no clear D. The germline V gene has CDR1 SNHLY and CDR2 FYNNEI. With 6 bases removed from V and 2 bases from J, the gap between germline ends came to 12 bases. The CDR3 extends over 14 amino acids. The CDR3 DNA sequence: TGTGCCAGCAGCCGACTCAAGAACACAGATACGCAGTATTTT. Its translation: CASSRLKNTDTQYF.

V gene TRBV6-5 combines with J gene TRBJ1-1, with a tentative D call TRBD1 (6 bases). Trimming pared 3 bases from V and 5 bases from J, leaving 10 bases between. Germline V CDR1 and CDR2: MNHEY, SVGAGI. This CDR3 comprises 13 residues. CDR3 protein: CASSYSGATEAFF. The CDR3 nucleotides read TGTGCCAGCAGTTATTCAGGGGCTACTGAAGCTTTCTTT.

This sequence joins TRBV5-1 and TRBJ2-5, with D uncertain. With 4 bases removed from V and 1 base from J, the gap between germline ends came to 14 bases. Germline assignment: CDR1 SGHRS and CDR2 YFSETQ. The CDR3 runs 15 residues. CDR3 amino acids: CASSPGYGVQETQYF. CDR3 in DNA: TGCGCCAGCAGCCCCGGGTACGGCGTCCAAGAGACCCAGTACTTC. Using reference TRBV5-1 and TRBJ2-5 for the parts outside the CDR3, the full variable domain is KAGVTQTPRYLIKTRGQQVTLSCSPISGHRSVSWYQQTPGQGLQFLFEYFSETQRNKGNFPGRFSGRQFSNSRSEMNVSTLELGDSALYLCASSPGYGVQETQYFGPGTRLLVL.

This sequence joins TRBV27 and TRBJ2-1; 12 bases map to TRBD2. V shed 6 bases and J 3 bases; nucleotides not matched to a gene: 6. Germline CDR1 reads MNHEY; CDR2 reads SMNVEV (reference sequence). The CDR3 contains 16 residues. Here the CDR3 DNA reads TGTGCCAGCAGGACCACTAGCGGGAGGCTCTACAATGAGCAGTTCTTC. This codes for CASRTTSGRLYNEQFF.

V is TRBV29-1 and J is TRBJ1-2, with D tentatively TRBD1 (6 bases). Trimming took off 4 bases at V and 8 bases at J, with 17 bases between the two ends. CDR1 and CDR2 from the germline V gene are SQVTM and ANQGSEA. The CDR3 runs 13 residues. The CDR3, as DNA: TGCAGCGTTGTTCCGAACAGGGTCGGCGGCTACACCTTC. Translation gives CSVVPNRVGGYTF.

The chain combines TRBV5-6 with TRBJ1-1; D remains unclear. The V and J ends lost 2 bases and 0 bases respectively, with 5 bases between them. Germline V gene sequence: CDR1 SGHDT, CDR2 YYEEEE. The CDR3 is 13 amino acids. Here the CDR3 DNA reads TGTGCCAGCAGCTTTTATATGAACACTGAAGCTTTCTTT. Its translation: CASSFYMNTEAFF.

This clone was counted a single time. V usage is TRBV18 and J usage is TRBJ2-7; D not resolved. V lost 0 bases to trimming and J lost 5 bases, with 8 bases between them. Germline V lookup: CDR1 KGHSH, CDR2 LQKENI. There are 13 residues in the CDR3. The CDR3 is CASSPPQVHEQYF. CDR3 DNA sequence: TGTGCCAGCTCACCACCTCAGGTCCACGAGCAGTACTTC.

The J gene is TRBJ1-2, the V gene TRBV5-1; maybe TRBD1 (5 bases). Germline CDR1 SGHRS, CDR2 YFSETQ. The ends were cut back, 0 bases at V and 8 bases at J, with 11 bases in the middle. The CDR3 is made up of 13 amino acids. This chain's CDR3 is CASSLGGAEGYTF. The CDR3 coding sequence is TGCGCCAGCAGCTTGGGGGGCGCGGAGGGCTACACCTTC.

The CDR3 reads CASSLQRDRRLSDTGELFF. In DNA, the CDR3 is TGTGCCAGCTCACTACAGCGGGACCGCAGGCTTTCCGACACCGGGGAGCTGTTTTTT. The V gene is TRBV18, the J gene TRBJ2-2; 7 bases agree with TRBD2. Germline V gene sequence: CDR1 KGHSH, CDR2 LQKENI. V gave up 4 bases and J gave up 3 bases; unmatched junction bases: 17. There are 19 residues in the CDR3.

The rearrangement joins TRBV28 to TRBJ1-5; possible D gene TRBD1, 6 bases. From germline, CDR1 is MDHEN and CDR2 SYDVKM. Between the trimmed V and J ends, which lost 5 bases and 3 bases, there was a span of 14 bases. The length of the CDR3 is 15 residues. The CDR3 DNA reads as TGTGCCAGCAGTGGGGGCAGGGCTTCCAATCAGCCCCAGCATTTT. It is translated as CASSGGRASNQPQHF. Filled out from reference TRBV28 and TRBJ1-5, the complete variable domain reads DVKVTQSSRYLVKRTGEKVFLECVQDMDHENMFWYRQDPGLGLRLIYFSYDVKMKEKGDIPEGYSVSREKKERFSLILESASTNQTSMYLCASSGGRASNQPQHFGDGTRLSIL.

This rearrangement joins TRBV6-1 to TRBJ2-1; D remains unclear. The germline V gene has CDR1 MNHNS and CDR2 SASEGT. The ends were cut back, 6 bases at V and 10 bases at J, with 4 bases in the middle. The CDR3 contains 9 residues. CDR3 sequence (DNA): TGTGCCAGCAGCAGAGAGCAGTTCTTC. Amino acids: CASSREQFF.

This clone has a single count. The chain employs TRBV6-5 and TRBJ2-7; 9 positions match TRBD2. Unmatched junction bases numbered 3, after V lost 6 bases and J lost 3 bases. Germline-derived CDR1 and CDR2 are MNHEY and SVGAGI. CDR3 length: 13 amino acids. The CDR3 reads CASRGSGSYEQYF. The CDR3 nucleotides are TGTGCCAGCAGAGGTAGCGGGAGCTACGAGCAGTACTTC.